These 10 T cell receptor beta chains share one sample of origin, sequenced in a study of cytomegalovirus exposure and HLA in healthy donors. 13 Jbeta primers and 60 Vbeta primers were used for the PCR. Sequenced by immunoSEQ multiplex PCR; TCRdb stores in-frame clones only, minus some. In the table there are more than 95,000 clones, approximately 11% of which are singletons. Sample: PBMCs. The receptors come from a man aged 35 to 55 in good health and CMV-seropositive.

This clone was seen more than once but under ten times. This CDR3 reads CSASILNEQFF. CDR3 DNA: TGCAGTGCTAGTATATTGAATGAGCAGTTCTTC. The chain couples TRBV20-1 to TRBJ2-1; D remains unclear. Germline assignment: CDR1 DFQATT and CDR2 SNEGSKA (reference sequence). The V end was cut by 3 bases, the J end by 7 bases, with 7 bases between. The CDR3 extends over 11 amino acids.

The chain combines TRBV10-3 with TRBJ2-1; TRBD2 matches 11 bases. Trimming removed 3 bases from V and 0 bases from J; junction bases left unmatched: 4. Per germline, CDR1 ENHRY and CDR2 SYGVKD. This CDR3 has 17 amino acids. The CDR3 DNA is TGTGCCATCAGTGATTCTAGCGGGGGGAGCTCCTACAATGAGCAGTTCTTC. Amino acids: CAISDSSGGSSYNEQFF.

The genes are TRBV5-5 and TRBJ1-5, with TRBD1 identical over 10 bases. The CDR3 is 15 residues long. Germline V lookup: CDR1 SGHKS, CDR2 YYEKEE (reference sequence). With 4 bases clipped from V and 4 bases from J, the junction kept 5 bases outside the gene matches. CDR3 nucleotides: TGTGCCAGCAGCCTCTGGGACAGGGGTAATCAGCCCCAGCATTTT. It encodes CASSLWDRGNQPQHF.

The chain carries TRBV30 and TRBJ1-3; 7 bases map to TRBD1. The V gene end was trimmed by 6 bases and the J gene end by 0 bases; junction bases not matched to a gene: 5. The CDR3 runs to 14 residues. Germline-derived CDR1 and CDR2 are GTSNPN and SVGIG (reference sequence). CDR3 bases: TGTGCCTGTGGACAGGACTACTCTGGAAACACCATATATTTT. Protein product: CACGQDYSGNTIYF.

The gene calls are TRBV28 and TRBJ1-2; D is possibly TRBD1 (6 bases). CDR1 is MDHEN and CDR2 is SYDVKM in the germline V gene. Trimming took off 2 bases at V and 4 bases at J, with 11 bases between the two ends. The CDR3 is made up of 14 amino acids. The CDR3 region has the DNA TGTGCCAGCAGTTTAGGCACAGGGAGCTATGGCTACACCTTC. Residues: CASSLGTGSYGYTF.

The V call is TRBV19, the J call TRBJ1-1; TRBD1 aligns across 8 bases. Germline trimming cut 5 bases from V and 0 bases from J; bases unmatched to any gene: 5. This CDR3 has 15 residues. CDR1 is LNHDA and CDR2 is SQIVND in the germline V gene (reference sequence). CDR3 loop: CASSLTGALNTEAFF. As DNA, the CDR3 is TGTGCCAGTAGTCTGACAGGGGCCTTGAACACTGAAGCTTTCTTT.

This CDR3 is CASSLEAGRGAEQYF. The CDR3 DNA follows: TGCGCCAGCAGCTTGGAGGCGGGCAGAGGAGCCGAGCAGTACTTC. The J gene is TRBJ2-7, the V gene TRBV5-1; the D gene is possibly TRBD2 (5 bases). The CDR3 sequence is 15 residues long. Germline values: CDR1 SGHRS, CDR2 YFSETQ. Trimming shortened V by 0 bases and J by 6 bases, and 16 bases separated the two germline ends.

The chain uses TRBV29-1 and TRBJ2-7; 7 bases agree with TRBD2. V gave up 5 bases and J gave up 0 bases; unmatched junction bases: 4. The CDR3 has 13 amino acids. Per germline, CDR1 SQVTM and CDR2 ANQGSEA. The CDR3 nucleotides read TGCAGCGTTTTTTCTAGCGGCTCCTACGAGCAGTACTTC. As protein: CSVFSSGSYEQYF.

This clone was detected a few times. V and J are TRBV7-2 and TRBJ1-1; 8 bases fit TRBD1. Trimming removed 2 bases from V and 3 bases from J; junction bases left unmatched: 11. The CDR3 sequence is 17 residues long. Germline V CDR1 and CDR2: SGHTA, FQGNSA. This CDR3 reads CASSLRLPGGQYTEAFF. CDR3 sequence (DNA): TGTGCCAGCAGCTTAAGGCTCCCAGGGGGCCAGTACACTGAAGCTTTCTTT. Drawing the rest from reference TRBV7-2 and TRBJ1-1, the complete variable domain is GAGVSQSPSNKVTEKGKDVELRCDPISGHTALYWYRQSLGQGLEFLIYFQGNSAPDKSGLPSDRFSAERTGGSVSTLTIQRTQQEDSAVYLCASSLRLPGGQYTEAFFGQGTRLTVV.

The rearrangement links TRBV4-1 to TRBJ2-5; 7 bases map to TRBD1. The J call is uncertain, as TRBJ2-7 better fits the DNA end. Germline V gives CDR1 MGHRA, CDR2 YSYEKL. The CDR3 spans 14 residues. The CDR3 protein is CASSQGQGIYEQYF. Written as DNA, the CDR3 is TGCGCCAGCAGCCAAGGACAGGGTATCTACGAGCAGTACTTC.